Shown below are 15 T cell receptor beta chains from a single sample sequenced in a study of shared clonotypes between healthy human individuals. Profiling relied on immunoSEQ multiplex PCR, and the TCRdb table lists in-frame clones only, not all of them. Of around 1.1 million clones in the sample, about 80% were seen once. Sequencing input: memory CD4+ T cells from PBMCs. Subset here: CD45RA-negative fraction. These receptors were taken from a man younger than 35 in good health. Some clones in this sample may be carry-over from other donors' samples.

This chain uses TRBV23-1 with TRBJ1-1, with 10 nucleotides matching TRBD1. TRBV23-1 is given ORF status, its function remaining uncertain. This CDR3 region has 15 residues. V shed 0 bases, J shed 5 bases, and the junction held 3 bases outside the gene matches. The chain's CDR3 is CASSQSRTGGTEAFF. In DNA form, the CDR3 reads TGCGCCAGCAGTCAATCCCGGACAGGGGGGACTGAAGCTTTCTTT.

This chain's CDR3 is CASSLFVSGPGELFF. CDR3 in DNA: TGCGCCAGCAGCTTGTTTGTTAGCGGTCCCGGGGAGCTGTTTTTT. V gene TRBV5-1 combines with J gene TRBJ2-2; a weak D match, TRBD2 (6 bases). Trimming removed 1 base from V and 6 bases from J, with 13 bases in between. The germline CDR1 and CDR2 sequences are SGHRS and YFSETQ. The CDR3 spans 15 residues.

The CDR3 DNA sequence: TGTGCCAGTAGTTGGTCCGCCGAGCAGTACTTC. This gives the protein CASSWSAEQYF. V usage is TRBV19 and J usage is TRBJ2-7; no clear D gene. Trimming stripped 5 bases from V and 6 bases from J, with 8 bases between. The germline CDR1 and CDR2 sequences are LNHDA and SQIVND (reference sequence). This CDR3 region has 11 residues.

The CDR3 loop reads CASAPGTGRELFF. In nucleotides, the CDR3 is TGTGCCAGCGCACCCGGGACAGGGAGGGAGCTGTTTTTT. The rearrangement uses TRBV27 and TRBJ2-2, with 9 positions matching TRBD1. This CDR3 region has 13 residues. CDR1 and CDR2 from the germline V gene are MNHEY and SMNVEV (reference sequence). V was pared by 8 bases and J by 9 bases, with 7 bases of the junction left unmatched.

The chain has TRBV5-1 and TRBJ2-7, with D possibly matching TRBD2 (6 bases). Germline-derived CDR1 and CDR2 are SGHRS and YFSETQ. The CDR3 consists of 17 residues. The V gene lost 5 bases and the J gene lost 0 bases, with 21 bases spanning the gap. The CDR3 nucleotides read TGCGCCAGCAGGGTGCGGGGACTCGGGACGGTCTCCTACGAGCAGTACTTC. Its protein product is CASRVRGLGTVSYEQYF.

This chain connects TRBV11-2 to TRBJ2-7; D not resolved. The V gene lost 1 base and the J gene lost 6 bases, with 10 bases spanning the gap. CDR1 SGHAT and CDR2 FQNNGV come from the germline V gene. This CDR3 contains 13 residues. This CDR3 is CASSLVLTREQYF. The CDR3, as DNA: TGTGCCAGCAGCTTAGTGCTCACTCGCGAGCAGTACTTC.

This chain uses TRBV4-2 with TRBJ2-7, with D perhaps matching TRBD1 (5 bases). Trimming took off 4 bases at V and 3 bases at J, with 19 bases between the two ends. The CDR3 spans 16 residues. CDR1 and CDR2 from the germline V gene are LGHNA and YNFKEQ. As DNA, the CDR3 is TGTGCCAGCAGCCTGAACGCAGGGCCCTCAAACTACGAGCAGTACTTC. It translates to CASSLNAGPSNYEQYF.

The rearrangement joins TRBV27 to TRBJ1-2; 8 positions agree with TRBD1. Germline V gives CDR1 MNHEY, CDR2 SMNVEV (reference sequence). The CDR3 extends over 14 amino acids. Trimming removed 4 bases from V and 3 bases from J; junction bases left unmatched: 4. CDR3 loop: CASSSDRDDYGYTF. CDR3 in DNA: TGTGCCAGCAGTTCGGACAGGGATGACTATGGCTACACCTTC.

This clone is a singleton in its sample. The chain uses TRBV11-2 and TRBJ2-7; D possibly uses TRBD1 or TRBD2 (5 bases each). The CDR3 contains 17 residues. V was clipped by 4 bases and J by 0 bases, with 19 bases between them. Germline V gene lookup returns CDR1 SGHAT and CDR2 FQNNGV. CDR3 protein: CASSSTTGTLSSYEQYF. The CDR3 region has the DNA TGTGCCAGCAGCTCCACGACCGGGACCTTGAGCTCCTACGAGCAGTACTTC.

Notes on this clone: One end of the junction varies from germline; a read error may be responsible. The chain links TRBV27 to TRBJ1-2, with D possibly TRBD1 on 5 matching bases. The CDR3 spans 15 residues. Germline V gene sequence: CDR1 MNHEY, CDR2 SMNVEV (reference sequence). CDR3 in DNA: TGTGCCAGCAGGTTATCGAACATCGGGGGTGGGGGCTACACCTTC. It specifies CASRLSNIGGGGYTF.

Only a few counts were recorded for this clone. The chain carries TRBV5-8 and TRBJ1-3; D is undetermined. The germline CDR1 and CDR2 sequences are SGHTS and YDEGEE. V lost 4 bases and J 5 bases, leaving 10 bases between the germline ends. This CDR3 is 13 amino acids long. The CDR3 sequence: CASSPRYRNTIYF. CDR3 nucleotide sequence: TGTGCCAGCAGCCCCAGGTACCGAAACACCATATATTTT.

The chain links TRBV29-1 to TRBJ2-2; D is perhaps TRBD2 (5 bases). Trimming pared 7 bases from V and 4 bases from J, leaving 13 bases between. The CDR3 spans 13 residues. The germline CDR1 and CDR2 sequences are SQVTM and ANQGSEA. The CDR3 loop reads CSAPIEGTGELFF. CDR3 nucleotide sequence: TGCAGCGCCCCGATCGAGGGCACCGGGGAGCTGTTTTTT.

The chain combines TRBV7-2 with TRBJ2-7, with no clear D. Germline lookup yields CDR1 SGHTA and CDR2 FQGNSA. This CDR3 region has 12 residues. Between the trimmed V and J ends, which lost 5 bases and 6 bases, there was a span of 11 bases. DNA for the CDR3: TGTGCCAGCAGCCAAGGCGTGGGCGAGCAGTACTTC. This translates into CASSQGVGEQYF.

This clone was seen only a few times. Other DNA sequences in this sample translate to the same CDR3. This chain connects TRBV20-1 to TRBJ1-2; D not certain. Germline CDR1 and CDR2: DFQATT and SNEGSKA (reference sequence). Trimming cost V 4 bases and J 4 bases, with 1 base left between them. The CDR3 consists of 9 residues. The CDR3 region is CSATYGYTF. The CDR3 coding sequence is TGCAGTGCTACCTATGGCTACACCTTC.

CDR3: CASSYPGGTGTGELFF. In nucleotides, the CDR3 is TGTGCCAGCTCATACCCAGGGGGCACGGGCACCGGGGAGCTGTTTTTT. The chain is built from TRBV18 and TRBJ2-2; 8 bases are shared with TRBD1. V dropped 5 bases and J dropped 4; count of bases not matched to a gene: 9. The CDR3 consists of 16 residues. Germline CDR1 is KGHSH and CDR2 is LQKENI.